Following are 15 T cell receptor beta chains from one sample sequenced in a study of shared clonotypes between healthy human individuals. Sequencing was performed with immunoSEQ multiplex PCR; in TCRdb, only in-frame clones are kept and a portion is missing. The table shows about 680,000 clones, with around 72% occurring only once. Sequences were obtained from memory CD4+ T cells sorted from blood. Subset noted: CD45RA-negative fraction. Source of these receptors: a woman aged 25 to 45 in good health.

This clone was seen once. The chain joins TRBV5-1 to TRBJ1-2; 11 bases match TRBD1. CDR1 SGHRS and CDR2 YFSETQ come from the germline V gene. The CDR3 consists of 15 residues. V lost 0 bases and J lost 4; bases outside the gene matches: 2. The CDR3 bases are TGCGCCAGCAGCTTGGAGGGACAGGGGGGCTATGGCTACACCTTC. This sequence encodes CASSLEGQGGYGYTF.

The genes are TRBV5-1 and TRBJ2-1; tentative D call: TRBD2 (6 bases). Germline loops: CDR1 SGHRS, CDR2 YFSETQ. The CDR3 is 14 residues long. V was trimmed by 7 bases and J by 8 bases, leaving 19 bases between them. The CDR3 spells CASHNGGGADEQFF. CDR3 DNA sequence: TGCGCCAGCCACAACGGGGGAGGCGCCGATGAGCAGTTCTTC.

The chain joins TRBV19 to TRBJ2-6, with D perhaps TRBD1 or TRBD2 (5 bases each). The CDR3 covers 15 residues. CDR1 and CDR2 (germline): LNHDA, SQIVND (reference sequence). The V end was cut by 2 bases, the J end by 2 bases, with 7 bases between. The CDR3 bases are TGTGCCAGTAGTATATGGGGGACTGGGGCCAACGTCCTGACTTTC. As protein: CASSIWGTGANVLTF.

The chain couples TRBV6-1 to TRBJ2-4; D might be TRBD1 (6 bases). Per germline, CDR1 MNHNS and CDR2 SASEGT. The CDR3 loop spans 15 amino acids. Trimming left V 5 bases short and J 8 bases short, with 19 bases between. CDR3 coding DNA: TGTGCCAGCAGTCCCGAATATGGGGGCGCGGACATTCAGTACTTC. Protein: CASSPEYGGADIQYF.

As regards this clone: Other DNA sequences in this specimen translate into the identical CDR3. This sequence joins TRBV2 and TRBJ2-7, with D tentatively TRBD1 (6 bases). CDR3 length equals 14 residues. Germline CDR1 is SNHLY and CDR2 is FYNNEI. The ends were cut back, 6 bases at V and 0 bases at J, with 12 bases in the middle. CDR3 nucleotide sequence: TGTGCCAGCAGGGAGCAGGGGTCCTCCTACGAGCAGTACTTC. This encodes CASREQGSSYEQYF.

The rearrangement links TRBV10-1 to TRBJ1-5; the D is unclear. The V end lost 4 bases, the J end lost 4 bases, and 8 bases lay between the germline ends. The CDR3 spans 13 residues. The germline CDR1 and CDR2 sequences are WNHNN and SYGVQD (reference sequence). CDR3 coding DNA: TGCGCCAGCAGTGGTCACACTAATCAGCCCCAGCATTTT. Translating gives CASSGHTNQPQHF.

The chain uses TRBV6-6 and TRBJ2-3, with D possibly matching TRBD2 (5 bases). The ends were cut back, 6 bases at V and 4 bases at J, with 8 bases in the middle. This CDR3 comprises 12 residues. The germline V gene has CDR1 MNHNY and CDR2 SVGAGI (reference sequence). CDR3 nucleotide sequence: TGTGCCAGCAGGGACTCCGCAGATACGCAGTATTTT. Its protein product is CASRDSADTQYF.

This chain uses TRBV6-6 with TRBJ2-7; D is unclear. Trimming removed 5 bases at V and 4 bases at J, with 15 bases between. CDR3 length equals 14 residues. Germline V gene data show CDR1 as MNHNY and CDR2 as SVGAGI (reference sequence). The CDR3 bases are TGTGCCAGCAGTCCTGATGGGCGTGAATACGAGCAGTACTTC. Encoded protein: CASSPDGREYEQYF.

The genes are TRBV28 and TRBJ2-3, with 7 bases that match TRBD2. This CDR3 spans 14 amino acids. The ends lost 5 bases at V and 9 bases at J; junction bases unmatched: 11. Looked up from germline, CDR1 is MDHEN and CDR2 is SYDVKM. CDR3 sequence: CASSRDLGGRTQYF. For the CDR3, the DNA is TGTGCCAGCAGTAGGGACCTTGGCGGGAGAACGCAGTATTTT.

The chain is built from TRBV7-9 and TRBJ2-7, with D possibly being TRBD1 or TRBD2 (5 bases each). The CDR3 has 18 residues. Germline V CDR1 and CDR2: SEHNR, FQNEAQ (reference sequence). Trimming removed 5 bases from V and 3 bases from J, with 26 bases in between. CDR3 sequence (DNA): TGTGCCAGCAGCCCAGTTGGGGGTGGGGTTCCCGGGCTCTACGAGCAGTACTTC. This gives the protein CASSPVGGGVPGLYEQYF.

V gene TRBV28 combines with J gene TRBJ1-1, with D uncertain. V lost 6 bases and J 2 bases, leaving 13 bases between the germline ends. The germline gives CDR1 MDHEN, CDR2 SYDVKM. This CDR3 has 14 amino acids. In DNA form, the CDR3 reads TGTGCCAGCAGAGAAGGATCCGTCAACACTGAAGCTTTCTTT. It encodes CASREGSVNTEAFF.

CDR3 nucleotides: TGTGCCAGCAGCGTGAGGACAGGGAATTCACCCCTCCACTTT. Translation gives CASSVRTGNSPLHF. The rearrangement joins TRBV9 to TRBJ1-6; 8 bases are shared with TRBD1. CDR1 and CDR2 (germline): SGDLS, YYNGEE. V lost 2 bases and J lost 7; bases outside the gene matches: 2. The CDR3 length is 14 residues.

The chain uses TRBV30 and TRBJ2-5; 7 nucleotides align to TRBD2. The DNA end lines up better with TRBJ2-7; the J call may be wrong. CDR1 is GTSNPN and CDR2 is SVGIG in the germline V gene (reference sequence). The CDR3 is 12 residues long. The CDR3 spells CAWRRGAYEQYF. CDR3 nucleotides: TGTGCCTGGCGACGGGGGGCCTACGAGCAGTACTTC.

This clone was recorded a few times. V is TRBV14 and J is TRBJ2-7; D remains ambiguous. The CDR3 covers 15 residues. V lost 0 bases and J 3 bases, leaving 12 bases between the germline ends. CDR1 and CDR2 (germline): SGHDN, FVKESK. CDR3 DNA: TGTGCCAGCAGCCAAGAACTGAGTCGAAACTACGAGCAGTACTTC. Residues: CASSQELSRNYEQYF. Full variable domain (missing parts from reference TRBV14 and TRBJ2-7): EAGVTQFPSHSVIEKGQTVTLRCDPISGHDNLYWYRRVMGKEIKFLLHFVKESKQDESGMPNNRFLAERTGGTYSTLKVQPAELEDSGVYFCASSQELSRNYEQYFGPGTRLTVT.

The CDR3 loop reads CAISDRTDSYEQYF. The CDR3 DNA reads TGTGCCATCAGTGATCGGACGGACTCCTACGAGCAGTACTTC. The rearrangement joins TRBV10-3 to TRBJ2-7; D not certain. CDR3 length equals 14 residues. The germline CDR1 and CDR2 sequences are ENHRY and SYGVKD. V was trimmed by 3 bases and J by 0 bases, leaving 9 bases between them.